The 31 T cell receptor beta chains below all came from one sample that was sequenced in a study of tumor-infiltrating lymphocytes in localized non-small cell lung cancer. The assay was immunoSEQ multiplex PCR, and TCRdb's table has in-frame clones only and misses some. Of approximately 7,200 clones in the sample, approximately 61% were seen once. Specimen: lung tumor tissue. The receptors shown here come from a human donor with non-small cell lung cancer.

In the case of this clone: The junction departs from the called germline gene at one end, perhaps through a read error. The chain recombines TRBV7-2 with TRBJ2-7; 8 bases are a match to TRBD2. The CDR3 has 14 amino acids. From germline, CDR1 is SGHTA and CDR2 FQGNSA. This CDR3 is CASSLAGRAYEQYF. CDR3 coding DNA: TGTGCCAGCAGTTTAGCCGGGAGGGCCTACGAGCAGTACTTC. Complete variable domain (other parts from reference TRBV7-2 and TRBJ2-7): GAGVSQSPSNKVTEKGKDVELRCDPISGHTALYWYRQSLGQGLEFLIYFQGNSAPDKSGLPSDRFSAERTGGSVSTLTIQRTQQEDSAVYLCASSLAGRAYEQYFGPGTRLTVT.

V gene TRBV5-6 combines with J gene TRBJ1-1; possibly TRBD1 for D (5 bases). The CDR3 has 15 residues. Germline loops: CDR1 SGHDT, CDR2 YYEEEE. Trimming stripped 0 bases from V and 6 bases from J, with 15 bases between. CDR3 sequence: CASSLVGGFVAEAFF. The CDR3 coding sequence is TGTGCCAGCAGCTTGGTTGGGGGATTTGTCGCTGAAGCTTTCTTT.

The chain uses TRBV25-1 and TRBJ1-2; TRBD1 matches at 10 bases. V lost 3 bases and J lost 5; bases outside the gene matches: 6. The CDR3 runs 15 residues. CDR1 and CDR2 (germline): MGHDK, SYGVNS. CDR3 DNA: TGTGCCAGCAGTGACGGGGCGGGACAGGGGTATGGCTACACCTTC. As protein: CASSDGAGQGYGYTF.

CDR3 in DNA: TGTGCCAGTAGATCCGGACAGGGCCCATCTGGGGCCAACGTCCTGACTTTC. Its protein product is CASRSGQGPSGANVLTF. V usage is TRBV19 and J usage is TRBJ2-6, with 8 bases aligning to TRBD1. The CDR3 loop spans 17 amino acids. CDR1 and CDR2 (germline): LNHDA, SQIVND (reference sequence). The trim removed 6 bases at V and 1 base at J, leaving 8 bases unmatched.

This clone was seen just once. The DNA for the CDR3 is TGCGCCAGCAGCCCGGACTCTTACAATGAGCAGTTCTTC. This gives the protein CASSPDSYNEQFF. The rearrangement joins TRBV4-3 to TRBJ2-1; D perhaps matches TRBD2 (5 bases). Per the germline V gene, CDR1 is LGHNA and CDR2 is YSLEER. V lost 4 bases to trimming and J lost 4 bases, with 8 bases between them. The length of the CDR3 is 13 residues.

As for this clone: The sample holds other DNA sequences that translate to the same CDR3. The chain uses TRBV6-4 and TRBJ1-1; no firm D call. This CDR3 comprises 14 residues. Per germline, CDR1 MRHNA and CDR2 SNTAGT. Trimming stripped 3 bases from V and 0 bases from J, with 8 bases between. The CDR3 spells CASSELRLNTEAFF. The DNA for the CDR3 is TGTGCCAGCAGTGAACTACGGTTGAACACTGAAGCTTTCTTT.

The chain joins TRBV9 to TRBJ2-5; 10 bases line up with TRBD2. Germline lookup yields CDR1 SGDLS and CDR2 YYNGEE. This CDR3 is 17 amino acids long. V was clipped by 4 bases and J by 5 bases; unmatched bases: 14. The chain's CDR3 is CASSKPGLASGRETQYF. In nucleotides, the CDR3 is TGTGCCAGCAGCAAGCCGGGACTAGCGTCCGGGAGGGAGACCCAGTACTTC.

The CDR3 DNA sequence: TGTGCCAGCAGTCACTCGTTCTCTGGGGCCAACGTCCTGACTTTC. Residues: CASSHSFSGANVLTF. The chain is built from TRBV28 and TRBJ2-6; D gene uncertain. Germline CDR1 and CDR2: MDHEN and SYDVKM. Trimming shortened V by 5 bases and J by 0 bases, and 8 bases separated the two germline ends. The CDR3 consists of 15 residues.

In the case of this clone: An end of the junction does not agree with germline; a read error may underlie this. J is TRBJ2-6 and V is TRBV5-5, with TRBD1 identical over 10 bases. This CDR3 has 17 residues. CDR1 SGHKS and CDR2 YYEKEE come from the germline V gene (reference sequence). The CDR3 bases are TGCGCCAGCGCCTCCGGGACAGGGGTCTCTGGGGCCAACGTCCTGACTTTC. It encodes CASASGTGVSGANVLTF.

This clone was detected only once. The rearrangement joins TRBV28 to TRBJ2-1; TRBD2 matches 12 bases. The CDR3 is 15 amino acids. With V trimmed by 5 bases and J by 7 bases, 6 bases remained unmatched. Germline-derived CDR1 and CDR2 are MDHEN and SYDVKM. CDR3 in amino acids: CASSTTSGRGNEQFF. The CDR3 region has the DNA TGTGCCAGCAGTACGACTAGCGGGAGAGGGAATGAGCAGTTCTTC.

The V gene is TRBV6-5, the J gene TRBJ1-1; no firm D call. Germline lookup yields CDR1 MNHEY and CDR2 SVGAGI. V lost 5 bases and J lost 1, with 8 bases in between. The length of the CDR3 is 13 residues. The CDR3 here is CASSAKSNTEAFF. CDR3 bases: TGTGCCAGCAGTGCAAAGTCGAACACTGAAGCTTTCTTT.

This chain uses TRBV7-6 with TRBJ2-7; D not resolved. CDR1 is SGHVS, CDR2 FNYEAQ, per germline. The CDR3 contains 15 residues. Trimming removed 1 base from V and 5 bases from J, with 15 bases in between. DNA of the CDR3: TGTGCCAGCAGCTTAGGTGAAATACCTCACGACGAGCAGTACTTC. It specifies CASSLGEIPHDEQYF. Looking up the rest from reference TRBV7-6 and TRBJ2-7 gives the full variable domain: GAGVSQSPRYKVTKRGQDVALRCDPISGHVSLYWYRQALGQGPEFLTYFNYEAQQDKSGLPNDRFSAERPEGSISTLTIQRTEQRDSAMYRCASSLGEIPHDEQYFGPGTRLTVT.

The CDR3 sequence: CASSFADRVRHEQYF. CDR3 DNA: TGTGCCAGCAGTTTTGCGGACAGGGTTAGGCACGAGCAGTACTTC. The chain recombines TRBV27 with TRBJ2-7; 8 bases align to TRBD1. The ends lost 3 bases at V and 5 bases at J; junction bases unmatched: 9. The CDR3 consists of 15 residues. Germline CDR1 is MNHEY and CDR2 is SMNVEV (reference sequence).

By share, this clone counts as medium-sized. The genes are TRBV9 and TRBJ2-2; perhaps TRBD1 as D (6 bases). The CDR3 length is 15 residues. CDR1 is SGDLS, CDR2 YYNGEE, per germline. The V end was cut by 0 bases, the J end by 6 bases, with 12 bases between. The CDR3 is CASSVAGQSAGELFF. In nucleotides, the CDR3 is TGTGCCAGCAGCGTAGCAGGACAGTCCGCCGGGGAGCTGTTTTTT. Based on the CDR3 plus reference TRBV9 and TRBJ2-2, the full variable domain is DSGVTQTPKHLITATGQRVTLRCSPRSGDLSVYWYQQSLDQGLQFLIQYYNGEERAKGNILERFSAQQFPDLHSELNLSSLELGDSALYFCASSVAGQSAGELFFGEGSRLTVL.

This chain's CDR3 is CASSQYTGNTGELFF. CDR3 nucleotides: TGCGCCAGCAGCCAGTATACAGGGAACACCGGGGAGCTGTTTTTT. The chain joins TRBV4-3 to TRBJ2-2; perhaps TRBD1 as D (5 bases). Germline V gives CDR1 LGHNA, CDR2 YSLEER. V lost 3 bases, J lost 1 base, and 9 bases lay in between. This CDR3 spans 15 amino acids.

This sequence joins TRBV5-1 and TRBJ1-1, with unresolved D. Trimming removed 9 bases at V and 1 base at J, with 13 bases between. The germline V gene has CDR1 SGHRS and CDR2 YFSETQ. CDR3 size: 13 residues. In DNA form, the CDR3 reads TGCGCCACCCCCGGGCGGGGGAACACTGAAGCTTTCTTT. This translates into CATPGRGNTEAFF.

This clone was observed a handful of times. CDR3 nucleotides: TGTGCCAGCAGCCCCCGGGGCAGGAATTCACCCCTCCACTTT. Translated: CASSPRGRNSPLHF. The rearrangement uses TRBV7-9 and TRBJ1-6; a weak D match, TRBD1 (5 bases). This CDR3 is 14 amino acids long. With 5 bases removed from V and 7 bases from J, the gap between germline ends came to 12 bases. The germline gives CDR1 SEHNR, CDR2 FQNEAQ (reference sequence).

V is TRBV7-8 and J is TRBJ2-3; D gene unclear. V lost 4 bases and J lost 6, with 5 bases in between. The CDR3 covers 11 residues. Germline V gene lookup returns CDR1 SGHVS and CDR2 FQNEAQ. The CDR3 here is CASSSDDTQYF. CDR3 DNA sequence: TGTGCCAGCAGCTCTGATGATACGCAGTATTTT.

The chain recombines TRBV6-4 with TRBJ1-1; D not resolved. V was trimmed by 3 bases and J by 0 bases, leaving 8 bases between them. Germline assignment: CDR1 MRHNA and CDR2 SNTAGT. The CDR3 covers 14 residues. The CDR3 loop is CASSELVLNTEAFF. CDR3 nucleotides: TGTGCCAGCAGTGAATTGGTCCTGAACACTGAAGCTTTCTTT.

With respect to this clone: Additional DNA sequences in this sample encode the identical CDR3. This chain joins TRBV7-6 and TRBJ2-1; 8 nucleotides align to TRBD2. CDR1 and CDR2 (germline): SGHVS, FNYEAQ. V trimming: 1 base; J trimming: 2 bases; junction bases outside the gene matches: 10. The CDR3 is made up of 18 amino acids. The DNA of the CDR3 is TGTGCCAGCAGCTTAGTGGCTGGGGCGGGGGGAACCTACAATGAGCAGTTCTTC. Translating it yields CASSLVAGAGGTYNEQFF.

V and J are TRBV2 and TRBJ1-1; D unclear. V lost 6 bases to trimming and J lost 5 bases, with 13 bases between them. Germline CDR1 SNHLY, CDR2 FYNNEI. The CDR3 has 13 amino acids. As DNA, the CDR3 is TGTGCCAGCAGCCGCGGACCGGCAACTGAAGCTTTCTTT. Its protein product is CASSRGPATEAFF.

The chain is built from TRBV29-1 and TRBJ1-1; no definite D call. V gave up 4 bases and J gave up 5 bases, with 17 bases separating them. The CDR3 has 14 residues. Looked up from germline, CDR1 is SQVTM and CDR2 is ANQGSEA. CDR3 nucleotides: TGCAGCGTTGGATCAAATTTAAGAGGGACTGAAGCTTTCTTT. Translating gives CSVGSNLRGTEAFF.

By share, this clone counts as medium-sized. The CDR3 region is CASSRNDRGHTEAFF. CDR3 bases: TGCGCCAGCAGCCGCAACGACAGGGGGCACACTGAAGCTTTCTTT. V gene TRBV5-1 combines with J gene TRBJ1-1, with TRBD1 matching over 10 bases. The CDR3 totals 15 residues. The trim removed 4 bases at V and 3 bases at J, leaving 6 bases unmatched. From germline, CDR1 is SGHRS and CDR2 YFSETQ.

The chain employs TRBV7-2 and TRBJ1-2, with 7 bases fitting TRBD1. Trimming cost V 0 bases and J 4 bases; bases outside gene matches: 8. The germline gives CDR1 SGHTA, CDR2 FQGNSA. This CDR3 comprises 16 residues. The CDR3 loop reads CASSLAPGQITYGYTF. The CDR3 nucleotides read TGTGCCAGCAGCTTAGCGCCGGGACAGATAACCTATGGCTACACCTTC.

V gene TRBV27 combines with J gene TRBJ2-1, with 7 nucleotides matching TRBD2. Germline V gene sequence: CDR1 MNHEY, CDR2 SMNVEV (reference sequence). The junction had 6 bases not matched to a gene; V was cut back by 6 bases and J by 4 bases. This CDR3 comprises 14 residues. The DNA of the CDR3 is TGTGCCAGCAGCGGGACTACCGATTACAATGAGCAGTTCTTC. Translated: CASSGTTDYNEQFF.

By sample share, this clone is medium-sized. The CDR3 coding sequence is TGTGCCAGCAGTTCCGCCGGGGCGGGAGGAGGGTACGAGCAGTACTTC. Its protein product is CASSSAGAGGGYEQYF. V and J are TRBV6-5 and TRBJ2-7; 8 bases match TRBD2. V dropped 4 bases and J dropped 4; count of bases not matched to a gene: 12. This CDR3 has 16 residues. Germline assignment: CDR1 MNHEY and CDR2 SVGAGI.

CDR3 coding DNA: TGTGCCAGCAGTGCGGGACTTGAGCAGTTCTTC. Its translation: CASSAGLEQFF. This chain joins TRBV28 and TRBJ2-1, with D maybe TRBD2 (6 bases). Germline values: CDR1 MDHEN, CDR2 SYDVKM. CDR3 length: 11 amino acids. V was shortened by 5 bases and J by 9 bases, with 8 bases between the two germline ends.

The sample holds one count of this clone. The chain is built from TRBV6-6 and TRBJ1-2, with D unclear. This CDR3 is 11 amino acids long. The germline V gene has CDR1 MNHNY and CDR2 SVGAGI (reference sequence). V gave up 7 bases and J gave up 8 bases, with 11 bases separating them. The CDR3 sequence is CASTPREGYTF. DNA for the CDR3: TGTGCCAGCACCCCAAGAGAGGGCTACACCTTC.

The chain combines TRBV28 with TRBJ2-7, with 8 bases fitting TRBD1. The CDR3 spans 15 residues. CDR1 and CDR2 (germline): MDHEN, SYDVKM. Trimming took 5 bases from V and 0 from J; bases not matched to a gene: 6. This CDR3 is CASSTPRGRSYEQYF. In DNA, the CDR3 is TGTGCCAGCAGTACCCCCAGGGGGCGCTCCTACGAGCAGTACTTC.

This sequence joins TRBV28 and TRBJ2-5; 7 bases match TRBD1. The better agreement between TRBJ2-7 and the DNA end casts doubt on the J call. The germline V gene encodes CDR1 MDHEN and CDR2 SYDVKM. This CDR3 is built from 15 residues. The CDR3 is CASNPINRGTYEQYF. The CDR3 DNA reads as TGTGCCAGCAATCCAATAAACAGGGGTACCTACGAGCAGTACTTC.

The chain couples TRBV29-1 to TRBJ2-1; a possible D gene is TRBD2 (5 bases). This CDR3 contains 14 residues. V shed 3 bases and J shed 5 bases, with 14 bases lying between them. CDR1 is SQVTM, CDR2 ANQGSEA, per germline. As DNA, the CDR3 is TGCAGCGTTGATCAGGCGGGCCTAAACAATGAGCAGTTCTTC. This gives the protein CSVDQAGLNNEQFF.